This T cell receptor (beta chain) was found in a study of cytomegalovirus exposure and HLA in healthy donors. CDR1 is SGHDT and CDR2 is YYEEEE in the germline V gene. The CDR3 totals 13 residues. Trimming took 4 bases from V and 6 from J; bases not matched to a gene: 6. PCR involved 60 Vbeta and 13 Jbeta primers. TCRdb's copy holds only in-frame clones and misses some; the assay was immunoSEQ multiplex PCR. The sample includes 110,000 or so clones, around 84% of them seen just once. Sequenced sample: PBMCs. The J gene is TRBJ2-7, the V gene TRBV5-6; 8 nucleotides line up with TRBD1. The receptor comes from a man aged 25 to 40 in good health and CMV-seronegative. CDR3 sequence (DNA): TGTGCCAGCAGCCCGAACCAGGGGGCCGAGCAGTACTTC. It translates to CASSPNQGAEQYF.